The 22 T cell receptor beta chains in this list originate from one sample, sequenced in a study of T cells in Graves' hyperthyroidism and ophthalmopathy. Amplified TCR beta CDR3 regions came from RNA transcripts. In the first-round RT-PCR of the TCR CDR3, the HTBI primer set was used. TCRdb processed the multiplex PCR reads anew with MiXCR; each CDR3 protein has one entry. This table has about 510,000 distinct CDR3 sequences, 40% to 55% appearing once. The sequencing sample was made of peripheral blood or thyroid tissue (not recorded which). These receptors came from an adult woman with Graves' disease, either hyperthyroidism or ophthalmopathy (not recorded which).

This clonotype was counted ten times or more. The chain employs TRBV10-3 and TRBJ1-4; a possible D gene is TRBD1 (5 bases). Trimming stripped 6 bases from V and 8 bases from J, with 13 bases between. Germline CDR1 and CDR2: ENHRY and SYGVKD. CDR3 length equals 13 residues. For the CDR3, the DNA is TGTGCCATCAGCGGGGGGAAAATCGAAAAACTGTTTTTT. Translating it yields CAISGGKIEKLFF.

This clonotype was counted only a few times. The CDR3 DNA reads TGTGCCAGCATGCTGGGTGGTAGCAATCAGCCCCAGCATTTT. The encoded protein is CASMLGGSNQPQHF. This chain links TRBV6-2 or TRBV6-3 with TRBJ1-5; no clear D gene. The CDR3 has 14 residues. The V gene's germline CDR1 is MNHEY and CDR2 SVGEGT. V was trimmed by 7 bases and J by 0 bases, leaving 10 bases between them.

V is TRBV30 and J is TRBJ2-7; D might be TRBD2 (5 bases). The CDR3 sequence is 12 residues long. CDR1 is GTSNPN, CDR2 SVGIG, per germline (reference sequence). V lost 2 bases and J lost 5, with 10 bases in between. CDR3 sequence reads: CAWSNGIDEQYF. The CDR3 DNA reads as TGTGCCTGGAGTAACGGGATAGACGAGCAGTACTTC.

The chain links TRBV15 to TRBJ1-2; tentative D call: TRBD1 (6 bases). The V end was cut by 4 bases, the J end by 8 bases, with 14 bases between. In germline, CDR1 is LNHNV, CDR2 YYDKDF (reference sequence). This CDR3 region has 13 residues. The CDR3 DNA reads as TGTGCCACCAGCACCTTACAGGGTGGAGGCTACACCTTC. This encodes CATSTLQGGGYTF.

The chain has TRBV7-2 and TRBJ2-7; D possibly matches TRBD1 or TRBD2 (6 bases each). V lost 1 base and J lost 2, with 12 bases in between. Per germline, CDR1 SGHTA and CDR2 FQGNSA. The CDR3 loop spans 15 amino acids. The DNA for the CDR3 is TGTGCCAGCAGCTTAGATATCCGGGGGCCCTACGAGCAGTACTTC. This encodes CASSLDIRGPYEQYF. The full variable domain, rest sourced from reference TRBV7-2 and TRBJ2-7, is GAGVSQSPSNKVTEKGKDVELRCDPISGHTALYWYRQSLGQGLEFLIYFQGNSAPDKSGLPSDRFSAERTGGSVSTLTIQRTQQEDSAVYLCASSLDIRGPYEQYFGPGTRLTVT.

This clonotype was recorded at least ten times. CDR3 region: CASSQTGLAQPQHF. CDR3 sequence (DNA): TGTGCCAGCAGCCAGACAGGGTTGGCTCAGCCCCAGCATTTT. The chain recombines TRBV3-1 with TRBJ1-5; 7 nucleotides align to TRBD1. The CDR3 totals 14 residues. The V segment lost 3 bases and the J segment 6 bases; nucleotides outside the gene matches: 5. CDR1 is LGHDT, CDR2 YNNKEL, per germline (reference sequence).

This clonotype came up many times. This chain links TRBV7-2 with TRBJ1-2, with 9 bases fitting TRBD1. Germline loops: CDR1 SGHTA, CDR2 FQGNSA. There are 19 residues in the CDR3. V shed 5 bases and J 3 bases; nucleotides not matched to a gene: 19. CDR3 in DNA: TGTGCCAGCAGCAAGGGGACAGGGTACCTGCCCACCGGGGACTATGGCTACACCTTC. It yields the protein CASSKGTGYLPTGDYGYTF.

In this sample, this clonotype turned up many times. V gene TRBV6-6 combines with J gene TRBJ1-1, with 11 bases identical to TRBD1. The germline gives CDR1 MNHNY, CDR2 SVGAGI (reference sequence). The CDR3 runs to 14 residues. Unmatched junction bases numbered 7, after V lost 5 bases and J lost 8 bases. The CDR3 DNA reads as TGTGCCAGCAGTCCCGGACAGGGGGCGAAAGAAGCTTTCTTT. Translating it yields CASSPGQGAKEAFF.

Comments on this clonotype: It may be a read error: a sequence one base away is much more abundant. The CDR3 DNA reads as TGTGCCGGCAGTGAAGGGGGCGTGCGCAATCAGCCCCAGCATTTT. Its protein product is CAGSEGGVRNQPQHF. This chain links TRBV2 with TRBJ1-5, with 7 bases fitting TRBD1. CDR1 is SNHLY and CDR2 is FYNNEI in the germline V gene. The CDR3 loop spans 15 amino acids. Full variable domain (remainder filled in from reference TRBV2 and TRBJ1-5): EPEVTQTPSHQVTQMGQEVILRCVPISNHLYFYWYRQILGQKVEFLVSFYNNEISEKSEIFDDQFSVERPDGSNFTLKIRSTKLEDSAMYFCAGSEGGVRNQPQHFGDGTRLSIL.

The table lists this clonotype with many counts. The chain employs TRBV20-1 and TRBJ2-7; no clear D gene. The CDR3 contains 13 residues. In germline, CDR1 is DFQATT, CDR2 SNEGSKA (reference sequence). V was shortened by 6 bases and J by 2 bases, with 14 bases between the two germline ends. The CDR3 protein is CSAVLDLPYEQYF. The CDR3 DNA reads TGCAGTGCCGTTTTGGACCTTCCCTACGAGCAGTACTTC.

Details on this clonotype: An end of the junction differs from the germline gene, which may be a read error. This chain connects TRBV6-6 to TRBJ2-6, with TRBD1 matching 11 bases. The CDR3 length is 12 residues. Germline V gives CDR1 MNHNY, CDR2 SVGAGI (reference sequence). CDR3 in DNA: TGTGCCGGCGGACAGGGGGCGAACGTCCTGACTTTC. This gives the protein CAGGQGANVLTF.

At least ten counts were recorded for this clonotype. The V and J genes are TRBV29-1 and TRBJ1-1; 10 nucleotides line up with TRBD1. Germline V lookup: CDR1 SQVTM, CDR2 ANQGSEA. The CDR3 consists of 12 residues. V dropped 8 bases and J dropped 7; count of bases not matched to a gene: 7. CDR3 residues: CSIGQGGSEAFF. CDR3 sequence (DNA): TGCAGCATTGGACAGGGGGGGAGTGAAGCTTTCTTT.

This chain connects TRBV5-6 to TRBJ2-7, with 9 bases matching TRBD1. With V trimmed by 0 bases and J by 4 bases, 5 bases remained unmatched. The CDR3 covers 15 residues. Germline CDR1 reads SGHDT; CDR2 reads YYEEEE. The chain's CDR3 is CASSLARTGEYEQYF. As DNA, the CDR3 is TGTGCCAGCAGCTTGGCGAGGACAGGGGAATACGAGCAGTACTTC.

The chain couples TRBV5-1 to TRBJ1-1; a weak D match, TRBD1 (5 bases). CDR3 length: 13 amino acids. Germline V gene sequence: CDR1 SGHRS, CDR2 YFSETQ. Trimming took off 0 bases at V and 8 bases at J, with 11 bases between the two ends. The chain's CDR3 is CASSLGDVREAFF. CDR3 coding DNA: TGCGCCAGCAGCTTGGGGGACGTTCGGGAAGCTTTCTTT.

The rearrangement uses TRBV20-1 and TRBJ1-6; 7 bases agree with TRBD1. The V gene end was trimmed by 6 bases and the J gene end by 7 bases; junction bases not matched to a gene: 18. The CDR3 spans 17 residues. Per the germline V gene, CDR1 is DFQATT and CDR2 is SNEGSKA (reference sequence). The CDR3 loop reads CSARSPFTDRQNSPLHF. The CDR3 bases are TGCAGTGCGAGGTCCCCCTTTACGGACAGGCAGAATTCACCCCTCCACTTT.

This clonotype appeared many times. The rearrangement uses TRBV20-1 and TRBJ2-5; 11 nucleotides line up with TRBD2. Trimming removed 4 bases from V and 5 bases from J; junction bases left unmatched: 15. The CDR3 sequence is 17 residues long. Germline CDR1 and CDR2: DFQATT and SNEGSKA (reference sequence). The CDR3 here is CSAKSNSGRALLETQYF. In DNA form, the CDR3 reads TGCAGTGCTAAATCCAATAGCGGGAGGGCCTTATTGGAGACCCAGTACTTC.

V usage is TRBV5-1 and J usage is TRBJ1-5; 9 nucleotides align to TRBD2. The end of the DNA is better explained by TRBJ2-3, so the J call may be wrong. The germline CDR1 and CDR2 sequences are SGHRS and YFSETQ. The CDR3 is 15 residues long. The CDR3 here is CASSSGALSTDTQYF. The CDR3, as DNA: TGCGCCAGCTCTAGCGGGGCCCTTAGCACAGATACGCAGTATTTT.

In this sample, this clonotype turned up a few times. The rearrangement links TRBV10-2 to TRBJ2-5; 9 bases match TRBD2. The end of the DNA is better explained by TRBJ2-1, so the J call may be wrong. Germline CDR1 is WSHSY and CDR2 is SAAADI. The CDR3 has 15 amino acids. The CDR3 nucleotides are TGCGCCAGCAGTGAGTCAGCGGGAGGCCAGCATGAGCAGTTCTTC. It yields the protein CASSESAGGQHEQFF.

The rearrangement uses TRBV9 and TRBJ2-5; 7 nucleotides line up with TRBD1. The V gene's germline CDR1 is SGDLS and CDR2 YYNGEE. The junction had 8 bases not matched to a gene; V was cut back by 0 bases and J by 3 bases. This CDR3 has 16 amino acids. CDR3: CASSVDAGGVEETQYF. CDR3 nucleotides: TGTGCCAGCAGCGTAGATGCAGGGGGAGTAGAAGAGACCCAGTACTTC.

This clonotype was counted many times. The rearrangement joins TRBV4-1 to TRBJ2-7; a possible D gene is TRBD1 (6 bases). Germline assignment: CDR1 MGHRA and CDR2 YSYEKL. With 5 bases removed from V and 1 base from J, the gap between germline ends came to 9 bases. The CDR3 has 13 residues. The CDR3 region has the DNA TGCGCCAGCAGCGCAACAGGGTCCTACGAGCAGTACTTC. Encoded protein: CASSATGSYEQYF.

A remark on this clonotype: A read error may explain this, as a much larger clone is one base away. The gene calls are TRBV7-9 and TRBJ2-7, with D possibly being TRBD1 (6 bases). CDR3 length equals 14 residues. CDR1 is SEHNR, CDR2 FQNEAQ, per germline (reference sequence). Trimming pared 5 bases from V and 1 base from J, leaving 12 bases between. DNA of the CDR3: TGTGCCAGCAGCCCCCAACAGGGATCCTACGAGCAGTACTTC. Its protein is CASSPQQGSYEQYF.

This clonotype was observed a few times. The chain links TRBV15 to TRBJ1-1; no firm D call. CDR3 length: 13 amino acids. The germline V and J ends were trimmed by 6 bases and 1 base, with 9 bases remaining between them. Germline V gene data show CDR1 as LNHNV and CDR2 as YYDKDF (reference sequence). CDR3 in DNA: TGTGCCACCAGAGTATTCGGGAACACTGAAGCTTTCTTT. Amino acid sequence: CATRVFGNTEAFF.